A single sample gave rise to the 15 T cell receptor beta chains below, sequenced in a study of response to subunit inactivated influenza vaccine. TCRdb reanalysed the RT-PCR reads using MiXCR and keeps one entry per CDR3 protein. In the table there are hundreds of thousands of distinct CDR3 sequences, 22% of which are singletons. The specimen comprised PBMCs from blood, sampled less than 22 months after vaccination. Every receptor here comes from a man aged 45-69 years who received an inactivated influenza vaccine.

This chain joins TRBV5-5 and TRBJ2-3; maybe TRBD2 (5 bases). The CDR3 is 15 amino acids. Per the germline V gene, CDR1 is SGHKS and CDR2 is YYEKEE (reference sequence). V was cut by 4 bases and J by 4 bases, with 16 bases left in between. The CDR3, as DNA: TGTGCCAGCAGCCTATTACTAGTTAAACCAGATACGCAGTATTTT. As protein: CASSLLLVKPDTQYF.

The chain employs TRBV4-1 and TRBJ1-1, with D uncertain. The CDR3 is 18 amino acids. V lost 1 base, J lost 0 bases, and 18 bases lay in between. Germline assignment: CDR1 MGHRA and CDR2 YSYEKL. In DNA form, the CDR3 reads TGCGCCAGCAGCCAAGGGTTTGTGGGCCTAACATTGAACACTGAAGCTTTCTTT. Translating gives CASSQGFVGLTLNTEAFF.

This clonotype has only a few counts. V usage is TRBV6-5 and J usage is TRBJ1-2, with D maybe TRBD1 (6 bases). CDR3 size: 13 residues. Germline CDR1 and CDR2: MNHEY and SVGAGI. V was cut by 2 bases and J by 8 bases, with 12 bases left in between. The CDR3 coding sequence is TGTGCCAGCAGTTACCGGAAGGGGGGCGGCTACACCTTC. Amino acid sequence: CASSYRKGGGYTF.

This clonotype was counted ten times or more. The chain recombines TRBV5-1 with TRBJ1-3; TRBD1 matches 9 bases. Germline CDR1 reads SGHRS; CDR2 reads YFSETQ. This CDR3 contains 16 residues. V dropped 4 bases and J dropped 2; count of bases not matched to a gene: 7. CDR3 amino acids: CASSPTTGGTGNTIYF. DNA of the CDR3: TGCGCCAGCAGCCCCACGACAGGGGGGACTGGAAACACCATATATTTT. Full variable domain (remainder filled in from reference TRBV5-1 and TRBJ1-3): KAGVTQTPRYLIKTRGQQVTLSCSPISGHRSVSWYQQTPGQGLQFLFEYFSETQRNKGNFPGRFSGRQFSNSRSEMNVSTLELGDSALYLCASSPTTGGTGNTIYFGEGSWLTVV.

The chain links TRBV20-1 to TRBJ2-7; 8 positions agree with TRBD2. Germline CDR1 is DFQATT and CDR2 is SNEGSKA (reference sequence). The CDR3 spans 15 residues. Unmatched junction bases numbered 10, after V lost 0 bases and J lost 6 bases. The DNA for the CDR3 is TGCAGTGCTAGAGATCGGTTCGGACTAGCAACCGAGCAGTACTTC. The encoded protein is CSARDRFGLATEQYF.

This clonotype was observed at least ten times. The chain joins TRBV6-1 to TRBJ1-4; no clear D. CDR1 is MNHNS, CDR2 SASEGT, per germline. V dropped 5 bases and J dropped 0 bases, with 7 bases sitting between them. CDR3 length: 14 amino acids. The CDR3 DNA reads as TGTGCCAGCAGTCGCTCCGCAACTAATGAAAAACTGTTTTTT. It translates to CASSRSATNEKLFF.

The chain uses TRBV5-1 and TRBJ1-1; D is ambiguous. CDR1 and CDR2 from the germline V gene are SGHRS and YFSETQ. V lost 0 bases and J lost 0, with 12 bases in between. The CDR3 loop spans 16 amino acids. The CDR3 sequence is CASSLEGGVMNTEAFF. CDR3 in DNA: TGCGCCAGCAGCTTGGAGGGAGGAGTTATGAACACTGAAGCTTTCTTT.

This clonotype has only a few counts. This rearrangement joins TRBV29-1 to TRBJ2-1; 14 nucleotides agree with TRBD2. Per the germline V gene, CDR1 is SQVTM and CDR2 is ANQGSEA. This CDR3 has 15 amino acids. J lost 8 bases, V lost 6 bases, and 9 bases had no gene match. DNA for the CDR3: TGCAGCGTGAGGGGGACTAGCGGGAGTTTGGATGAGCAGTTCTTC. Translation: CSVRGTSGSLDEQFF.

The rearrangement uses TRBV20-1 and TRBJ2-3; TRBD1 matches 9 bases. This CDR3 comprises 15 residues. After removal of 0 bases from V and 5 bases from J, the junction contained 6 bases not matched to a gene. CDR1 DFQATT and CDR2 SNEGSKA come from the germline V gene (reference sequence). The CDR3 DNA follows: TGCAGTGCTAGAGATGGGACAGGGCGGAAAGATACGCAGTATTTT. This sequence encodes CSARDGTGRKDTQYF.

This clonotype was seen a few times. The rearrangement uses TRBV12-3 or TRBV12-4 and TRBJ2-3, with D possibly TRBD2 on 6 matching bases. The CDR3 is made up of 14 amino acids. The V and J ends lost 5 bases and 5 bases respectively, with 14 bases between them. CDR3 protein: CASSRPGGGDTQYF. CDR3 in DNA: TGTGCCAGCAGTCGACCCGGGGGTGGAGATACGCAGTATTTT.

This clonotype was detected many times. This chain links TRBV6-5 with TRBJ1-5, with D possibly matching TRBD1 (6 bases). V lost 0 bases and J lost 6, with 12 bases in between. The germline V gene encodes CDR1 MNHEY and CDR2 SVGAGI. The CDR3 is 15 amino acids. CDR3: CASSYSGGLLQPQHF. As DNA, the CDR3 is TGTGCCAGCAGTTACTCAGGGGGATTACTTCAGCCCCAGCATTTT.

This chain's CDR3 is CSARKELAGTVSSYEQYF. The CDR3 nucleotides are TGCAGTGCTAGAAAAGAACTAGCGGGCACCGTTAGCTCCTACGAGCAGTACTTC. This rearrangement joins TRBV20-1 to TRBJ2-7; 9 bases line up with TRBD2. Looked up from germline, CDR1 is DFQATT and CDR2 is SNEGSKA (reference sequence). The V gene end was trimmed by 2 bases and the J gene end by 0 bases; junction bases not matched to a gene: 14. The CDR3 totals 18 residues.

This sequence joins TRBV3-1 and TRBJ2-2, with 9 bases fitting TRBD2. The CDR3 has 15 amino acids. V trimming: 4 bases; J trimming: 5 bases; junction bases outside the gene matches: 5. Germline V gene sequence: CDR1 LGHDT, CDR2 YNNKEL (reference sequence). In DNA, the CDR3 is TGTGCCAGCAGCCGAGTGCTAGCGGGAACCGGGGAGCTGTTTTTT. It specifies CASSRVLAGTGELFF.

This chain connects TRBV7-9 to TRBJ1-1; D may be TRBD1 (6 bases). The CDR3 has 12 residues. CDR1 and CDR2 (germline): SEHNR, FQNEAQ (reference sequence). V gave up 5 bases and J gave up 11 bases, with 15 bases separating them. The CDR3, as DNA: TGTGCCAGCAGCCCTTCAACAGGGAGGGCTTTCTTT. The encoded protein is CASSPSTGRAFF.

The chain has TRBV28 and TRBJ2-2; D call uncertain. Trimming took off 3 bases at V and 8 bases at J, with 22 bases between the two ends. Germline CDR1 reads MDHEN; CDR2 reads SYDVKM. The CDR3 loop spans 17 amino acids. The CDR3 DNA reads as TGTGCCAGCAGTTTTCGAAAGAGACAAGGGAATTGGGGGGAGCTGTTTTTT. It yields the protein CASSFRKRQGNWGELFF.